These 32 T cell receptor beta chains came from one sample sequenced in a study of T cells in localized non-small cell lung cancer. Assay used: immunoSEQ multiplex PCR; TCRdb lists only in-frame clones, some missing. The sample lists under 100,000 clones; approximately 90% were seen once. Sequenced material: peripheral blood, taken before any cancer treatment. These TCRs come from a woman aged 35-75 years with stage I squamous cell lung carcinoma.

The chain is built from TRBV27 and TRBJ1-2; 7 bases line up with TRBD1. After removal of 2 bases from V and 2 bases from J, the junction contained 5 bases not matched to a gene. CDR3 length: 15 residues. CDR1 and CDR2 (germline): MNHEY, SMNVEV (reference sequence). CDR3 coding DNA: TGTGCCAGCAGTTTAAGACAGGGATTCAACTATGGCTACACCTTC. Encoded protein: CASSLRQGFNYGYTF.

This clone appeared a few times. In nucleotides, the CDR3 is TGCAGTGCTAGGGGGAACTACGAGCAGTACTTC. Protein product: CSARGNYEQYF. This chain joins TRBV20-1 and TRBJ2-7; no clear D gene. Germline CDR1 and CDR2: DFQATT and SNEGSKA (reference sequence). The ends were cut back, 3 bases at V and 3 bases at J, with 6 bases in the middle. The CDR3 is made up of 11 amino acids.

The chain couples TRBV6-5 to TRBJ2-7; no definite D call. This CDR3 region has 12 residues. Germline V gene data show CDR1 as MNHEY and CDR2 as SVGAGI. V lost 6 bases and J lost 6, with 12 bases in between. The CDR3 region is CASSFEVGEQYF. The CDR3 DNA follows: TGTGCCAGCAGCTTCGAGGTCGGCGAGCAGTACTTC.

The V gene is TRBV27, the J gene TRBJ1-6; TRBD1 might be the D (6 bases). V was shortened by 0 bases and J by 5 bases, with 8 bases between the two germline ends. Per the germline V gene, CDR1 is MNHEY and CDR2 is SMNVEV (reference sequence). The CDR3 totals 15 residues. CDR3 nucleotides: TGTGCCAGCAGTTTATCGGGGGCCGATAATTCACCCCTCCACTTT. This encodes CASSLSGADNSPLHF.

This clone was observed a single time. This chain joins TRBV27 and TRBJ2-7; D not resolved. The germline CDR1 and CDR2 sequences are MNHEY and SMNVEV (reference sequence). V lost 6 bases to trimming and J lost 4 bases, with 16 bases between them. This CDR3 has 14 amino acids. The CDR3: CASSLTNRPYEQYF. CDR3 in DNA: TGTGCCAGCAGCCTTACCAACCGTCCTTACGAGCAGTACTTC.

V is TRBV6-1 and J is TRBJ1-1; D gene unclear. CDR1 and CDR2 from the germline V gene are MNHNS and SASEGT. There are 11 residues in the CDR3. The V end lost 5 bases, the J end lost 5 bases, and 6 bases lay between the germline ends. CDR3 DNA: TGTGCCAGCAGTTATGGGACTGAAGCTTTCTTT. This sequence encodes CASSYGTEAFF.

V usage is TRBV2 and J usage is TRBJ1-1; 7 nucleotides match TRBD1. From germline, CDR1 is SNHLY and CDR2 FYNNEI. Trimming cost V 6 bases and J 7 bases; bases outside gene matches: 14. The CDR3 contains 15 residues. Here the CDR3 reads CASSVAITGADEAFF. The CDR3 DNA reads TGTGCCAGCAGCGTAGCCATCACAGGGGCCGATGAAGCTTTCTTT.

V usage is TRBV9 and J usage is TRBJ2-5, with TRBD2 matching 7 bases. V gave up 1 base and J gave up 1 base; unmatched junction bases: 4. From germline, CDR1 is SGDLS and CDR2 YYNGEE. The CDR3 has 15 amino acids. The CDR3 protein is CASSVTGGGQETQYF. The CDR3 DNA reads TGTGCCAGCAGCGTAACTGGCGGGGGCCAAGAGACCCAGTACTTC.

The rearrangement uses TRBV6-5 and TRBJ2-7; perhaps TRBD2 as D (6 bases). Germline CDR1 reads MNHEY; CDR2 reads SVGAGI. This CDR3 spans 12 amino acids. Deletions cut 8 bases from V and 2 bases from J, with 10 bases between. The CDR3 DNA reads as TGTGCCAGCGCGGGGCACCCCTACGAGCAGTACTTC. Translated: CASAGHPYEQYF.

The gene calls are TRBV6-7 and TRBJ2-7, with 16 positions matching TRBD2. TRBV6-7 is classed as an ORF, of uncertain function. CDR3 length: 20 residues. J gave up 0 bases and V 2 bases, and 10 bases lay outside the gene matches. CDR3 amino acids: CASSYPGTSGGARTSYEQYF. In DNA, the CDR3 is TGTGCCAGCAGTTACCCGGGGACTAGCGGGGGGGCAAGGACCTCCTACGAGCAGTACTTC.

The CDR3 here is CASKKNLGDSPLHF. The CDR3 DNA is TGTGCCAGCAAAAAAAATTTGGGAGATTCACCCCTCCACTTT. The rearrangement joins TRBV2 to TRBJ1-6; D is unresolved. Germline-derived CDR1 and CDR2 are SNHLY and FYNNEI. The V gene lost 7 bases and the J gene lost 8 bases, with 15 bases spanning the gap. The CDR3 is made up of 14 amino acids.

This clone turned up a few times. The chain combines TRBV12-5 with TRBJ2-1, with D unclear. V lost 5 bases and J 0 bases, leaving 11 bases between the germline ends. Germline V gene sequence: CDR1 LGHNT, CDR2 FRNRAP. This CDR3 comprises 15 residues. The CDR3 sequence is CASGPRMSSYNEQFF. The DNA for the CDR3 is TGTGCTAGTGGTCCGCGTATGAGCTCCTACAATGAGCAGTTCTTC.

V is TRBV6-1 and J is TRBJ1-5; no definite D call. Germline CDR1 MNHNS, CDR2 SASEGT. V shed 2 bases and J shed 6 bases, with 8 bases lying between them. The CDR3 contains 13 residues. CDR3 nucleotides: TGTGCCAGCAGTGAATGGGAGGCTCAGCCCCAGCATTTT. It is translated as CASSEWEAQPQHF.

The V gene is TRBV5-6, the J gene TRBJ2-7, with no clear D. The CDR3 has 12 amino acids. Trimming left V 4 bases short and J 0 bases short, with 5 bases between. Germline V gene lookup returns CDR1 SGHDT and CDR2 YYEEEE. CDR3 nucleotides: TGTGCCAGCAGCCTGAGCTCCTACGAGCAGTACTTC. This codes for CASSLSSYEQYF. The entire variable domain, with the rest obtained from reference TRBV5-6 and TRBJ2-7, is as follows: DAGVTQSPTHLIKTRGQQVTLRCSPKSGHDTVSWYQQALGQGPQFIFQYYEEEERQRGNFPDRFSGHQFPNYSSELNVNALLLGDSALYLCASSLSSYEQYFGPGTRLTVT.

This chain joins TRBV5-1 and TRBJ2-2; D gene unclear. The CDR3 runs to 17 residues. Per germline, CDR1 SGHRS and CDR2 YFSETQ. Trimming took off 0 bases at V and 0 bases at J, with 12 bases between the two ends. The CDR3 reads CASSLASTGSNTGELFF. The CDR3 DNA sequence: TGCGCCAGCAGCTTGGCCTCGACCGGTTCGAACACCGGGGAGCTGTTTTTT.

V usage is TRBV4-1 and J usage is TRBJ1-6; TRBD1 matches 8 bases. The trim removed 0 bases at V and 9 bases at J, leaving 1 base unmatched. Germline V gives CDR1 MGHRA, CDR2 YSYEKL. This CDR3 is built from 14 residues. CDR3 DNA: TGCGCCAGCAGCCAAGAAACAGGGGGTTCACCCCTCCACTTT. This translates into CASSQETGGSPLHF.

The genes are TRBV18 and TRBJ2-5; D is perhaps TRBD1 (6 bases). CDR1 and CDR2 from the germline V gene are KGHSH and LQKENI. This CDR3 is built from 14 residues. The V end lost 4 bases, the J end lost 1 base, and 10 bases lay between the germline ends. The CDR3 nucleotides read TGTGCCAGCTCACTCGGACAGCTCCAAGAGACCCAGTACTTC. This codes for CASSLGQLQETQYF. Filled out from reference TRBV18 and TRBJ2-5, the complete variable domain reads NAGVMQNPRHLVRRRGQEARLRCSPMKGHSHVYWYRQLPEEGLKFMVYLQKENIIDESGMPKERFSAEFPKEGPSILRIQQVVRGDSAAYFCASSLGQLQETQYFGPGTRLLVL.

The CDR3 DNA follows: TGTGCTAGTGGTTTCGGGGACAACTACGAGCAGTACTTC. Protein sequence: CASGFGDNYEQYF. The genes are TRBV12-5 and TRBJ2-7; possible D gene TRBD1, 6 bases. The CDR3 is made up of 13 amino acids. V dropped 3 bases and J dropped 3 bases, with 9 bases sitting between them. Germline V lookup: CDR1 LGHNT, CDR2 FRNRAP. Supplemented by reference TRBV12-5 and TRBJ2-7, the full variable domain reads DARVTQTPRHKVTEMGQEVTMRCQPILGHNTVFWYRQTMMQGLELLAYFRNRAPLDDSGMPKDRFSAEMPDATLATLKIQPSEPRDSAVYFCASGFGDNYEQYFGPGTRLTVT.

The DNA for the CDR3 is TGTGCCAGCAGCTTAGGGGCAAGGGAAGAAAAACTGTTTTTT. Translated: CASSLGAREEKLFF. J is TRBJ1-4 and V is TRBV7-9, with unresolved D. The CDR3 has 14 amino acids. Trimming removed 1 base from V and 8 bases from J, with 11 bases in between. Germline loops: CDR1 SEHNR, CDR2 FQNEAQ (reference sequence).

The chain combines TRBV2 with TRBJ1-2; TRBD1 matches at 8 bases. Germline assignment: CDR1 SNHLY and CDR2 FYNNEI. V trimming: 3 bases; J trimming: 7 bases; junction bases outside the gene matches: 7. This CDR3 is built from 14 residues. CDR3 region: CASSDRDRWGGYTF. CDR3 nucleotide sequence: TGTGCCAGCAGTGATAGGGACAGGTGGGGTGGCTACACCTTC.

This chain joins TRBV11-2 and TRBJ1-5; 7 bases align to TRBD1. Germline V lookup: CDR1 SGHAT, CDR2 FQNNGV. CDR3 length: 14 amino acids. Trimming at V came to 5 bases and at J to 3 bases, leaving 4 bases not matched to a gene. The DNA of the CDR3 is TGTGCCAGCAGCGAAGGGACAGTCAATCAGCCCCAGCATTTT. The encoded protein is CASSEGTVNQPQHF.

The V call is TRBV5-6, the J call TRBJ1-2; D is uncertain. The CDR3 runs to 12 residues. Germline CDR1 and CDR2: SGHDT and YYEEEE. V dropped 1 base and J dropped 6 bases, with 7 bases sitting between them. The CDR3 DNA is TGTGCCAGCAGCTTGTACGGTGATGGCTACACCTTC. Translated, it gives CASSLYGDGYTF.

The chain is built from TRBV5-1 and TRBJ2-2; 8 bases are a match to TRBD1. Germline V gene lookup returns CDR1 SGHRS and CDR2 YFSETQ. The CDR3 loop spans 15 amino acids. J gave up 4 bases and V 3 bases, and 5 bases lay outside the gene matches. The CDR3 nucleotides read TGCGCCAGCAGCTCAACAACAGGGGGCACCGGGGAGCTGTTTTTT. It is translated as CASSSTTGGTGELFF. Variable domain in full (rest from reference TRBV5-1 and TRBJ2-2): KAGVTQTPRYLIKTRGQQVTLSCSPISGHRSVSWYQQTPGQGLQFLFEYFSETQRNKGNFPGRFSGRQFSNSRSEMNVSTLELGDSALYLCASSSTTGGTGELFFGEGSRLTVL.

CDR3: CAWSKGTSGDSTDTQYF. The CDR3 region has the DNA TGTGCCTGGAGTAAGGGAACTAGCGGGGATAGCACAGATACGCAGTATTTT. The rearrangement joins TRBV30 to TRBJ2-3; 10 nucleotides line up with TRBD2. The CDR3 is 17 residues long. After removal of 2 bases from V and 0 bases from J, the junction contained 8 bases not matched to a gene. CDR1 GTSNPN and CDR2 SVGIG come from the germline V gene (reference sequence). The whole variable domain, filled in from reference TRBV30 and TRBJ2-3, reads SQTIHQWPATLVQPVGSPLSLECTVEGTSNPNLYWYRQAAGRGLQLLFYSVGIGQISSEVPQNLSASRPQDRQFILSSKKLLLSDSGFYLCAWSKGTSGDSTDTQYFGPGTRLTVL.

The V gene is TRBV19, the J gene TRBJ1-1; D is unresolved. The germline gives CDR1 LNHDA, CDR2 SQIVND (reference sequence). The CDR3 sequence is 13 residues long. V lost 5 bases and J 1 base, leaving 8 bases between the germline ends. For the CDR3, the DNA is TGTGCCAGTAGTTTCACAGCGAACACTGAAGCTTTCTTT. It encodes CASSFTANTEAFF.

V is TRBV19 and J is TRBJ2-3, with D perhaps given as TRBD1 or TRBD2 (5 bases each). The germline gives CDR1 LNHDA, CDR2 SQIVND (reference sequence). The CDR3 runs 14 residues. Trimming cost V 4 bases and J 2 bases, with 10 bases left between them. Here the CDR3 reads CASSTGTNTDTQYF. CDR3 nucleotides: TGTGCCAGTAGTACCGGGACCAACACAGATACGCAGTATTTT.

The chain carries TRBV11-2 and TRBJ1-3, with 8 bases matching TRBD1. V lost 5 bases and J lost 5; bases outside the gene matches: 5. Germline CDR1 SGHAT, CDR2 FQNNGV. This CDR3 spans 14 amino acids. CDR3 bases: TGTGCCAGCAGCCCCGACAGGGGTAGAAACACCATATATTTT. This encodes CASSPDRGRNTIYF.

This clone turned up a few times. The chain recombines TRBV30 with TRBJ1-2; TRBD1 aligns across 7 bases. The CDR3 is 11 residues long. Germline lookup yields CDR1 GTSNPN and CDR2 SVGIG (reference sequence). Trimming took 7 bases from V and 4 from J; bases not matched to a gene: 3. In DNA, the CDR3 is TGTGCCTCCGGGACAGTCTATGGCTACACCTTC. Translated: CASGTVYGYTF.

The count of this clone is one. In DNA form, the CDR3 reads TGTGCCAGCAGCAACCCAGGGGTGGAGGAGACCCAGTACTTC. Its protein product is CASSNPGVEETQYF. This chain connects TRBV5-6 to TRBJ2-5, with TRBD1 as a possible D gene (6 bases). V was trimmed by 4 bases and J by 5 bases, leaving 15 bases between them. CDR1 is SGHDT and CDR2 is YYEEEE in the germline V gene. The CDR3 is 14 amino acids.

The chain couples TRBV7-9 to TRBJ1-1; 7 bases line up with TRBD1. V lost 5 bases, J lost 0 bases, and 6 bases stayed unmatched. Germline CDR1 reads SEHNR; CDR2 reads FQNEAQ (reference sequence). The CDR3 runs to 15 residues. The CDR3 sequence: CASSPGQLMNTEAFF. In DNA form, the CDR3 reads TGTGCCAGCAGCCCGGGACAGCTCATGAACACTGAAGCTTTCTTT.

This clone appeared once. The chain is built from TRBV4-1 and TRBJ2-7, with 8 bases matching TRBD1. V lost 8 bases to trimming and J lost 1 base; unmatched junction nucleotides: 7. This CDR3 contains 14 residues. The germline CDR1 and CDR2 sequences are MGHRA and YSYEKL. The chain's CDR3 is CASSLDRGSYEQYF. The CDR3 nucleotides are TGCGCCAGCTCCCTCGACAGGGGATCCTACGAGCAGTACTTC.

The chain has TRBV10-3 and TRBJ2-1; no reliable D call. The length of the CDR3 is 14 residues. The germline V and J ends were trimmed by 0 bases and 3 bases, with 6 bases remaining between them. Looked up from germline, CDR1 is ENHRY and CDR2 is SYGVKD. The CDR3 sequence: CAISESNGYNEQFF. The CDR3 DNA sequence: TGTGCCATCAGTGAGTCAAACGGCTACAATGAGCAGTTCTTC.